This T cell receptor beta chain was recorded in a study of OX40 agonist ivuxolimab in advanced cancers. Looking at the study overall: Of the participants, over 30% had some prior anti-PD-1, anti-PD-L1 or anti-CTLA-4 therapy, which was allowed. Three patients responded partially, comprising one with hepatocellular carcinoma and two with cutaneous melanoma. General observations from the study: The antigen specificity of the peripheral T cells (those that were expanded) was not determined.

Assay: immunoSEQ multiplex PCR; the TCRdb copy retains only in-frame clones and omits some. The repertoire has approximately 43,000 clones, approximately 87% of them found once; the top ten carry about a third. Worth noting for this clone: Its antigen remains unidentified.

Sequences were derived from CD4+ or CD8+ T cells sorted from blood, sampled in a trial of the OX40 agonist ivuxolimab. This clonotype originated in an adult with an advanced solid tumor such as melanoma, head and neck, liver or kidney cancer.

This CDR3 is CAISERGGTGESPLHF. The CDR3 bases are TGTGCCATCAGTGAGCGGGGGGGGACAGGGGAATCACCCCTCCACTTT. The chain carries TRBV10-3 and TRBJ1-6, with TRBD1 matching 10 bases. From germline, CDR1 is ENHRY and CDR2 SYGVKD. V trimming: 2 bases; J trimming: 10 bases; junction bases outside the gene matches: 8. CDR3 length: 16 residues.